This TCR beta chain was recovered during a study of cytotoxic CD8 clonotypes in ibrutinib-treated CLL. This clone was counted a single time. One end of the junction fails to match germline, which may point to a read error. Other DNA sequences in the sample encode the same CDR3. Using immunoSEQ multiplex PCR, the repertoire was profiled, and TCRdb retains in-frame clones only, with some absent. This sample has some 100,000 clones, with 50% to 65% found just once. The germline V gene has CDR1 SGHDT and CDR2 YYEEEE. The CDR3 runs 14 residues. The source is a human donor with chronic lymphocytic leukemia. The chain joins TRBV5-6 to TRBJ2-3; TRBD1 matches 7 bases. Sequencing was performed on PBMCs, taken after 24 months of ibrutinib treatment. The CDR3 region has the DNA TGCGCCAGCAGCTTGCCGGGACAGTCAGATACGCAGTATTTT. It specifies CASSLPGQSDTQYF.